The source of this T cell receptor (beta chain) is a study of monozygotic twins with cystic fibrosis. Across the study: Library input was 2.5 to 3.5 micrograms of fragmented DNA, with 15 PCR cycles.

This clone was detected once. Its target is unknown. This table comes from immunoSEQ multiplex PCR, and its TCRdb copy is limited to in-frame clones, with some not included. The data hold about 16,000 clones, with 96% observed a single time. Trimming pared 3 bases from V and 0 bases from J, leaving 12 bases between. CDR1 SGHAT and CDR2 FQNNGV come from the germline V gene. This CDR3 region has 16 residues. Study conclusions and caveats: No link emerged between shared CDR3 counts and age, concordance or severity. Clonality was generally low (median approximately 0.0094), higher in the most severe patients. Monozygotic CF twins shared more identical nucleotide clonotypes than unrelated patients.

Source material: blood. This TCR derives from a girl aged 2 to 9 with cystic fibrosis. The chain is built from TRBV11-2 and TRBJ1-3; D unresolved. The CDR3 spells CASSFGAGSSGNTIYF. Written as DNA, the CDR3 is TGTGCCAGCAGCTTCGGTGCTGGGTCCTCTGGAAACACCATATATTTT.